Presented here are 13 T cell receptor beta chains from one specimen sequenced in a study of neurological immune-mediated disorders. Using its own MiXCR run on the 5' RACE reads, TCRdb lists one record per CDR3 protein. The table has about 62,000 distinct CDR3 sequences, roughly 3.5% seen once. The specimen was PBMCs. The source is a woman aged 50 to 65 with multiple sclerosis.

This clonotype was found many times. This chain connects TRBV4-3 to TRBJ1-1; D uncertain. Trimming stripped 2 bases from V and 1 base from J, with 8 bases between. The V gene's germline CDR1 is LGHNA and CDR2 YSLEER. The CDR3 length is 14 residues. In nucleotides, the CDR3 is TGCGCCAGCAGCCAATCTTGGCAGAACACTGAAGCTTTCTTT. This codes for CASSQSWQNTEAFF.

This clonotype was counted at least ten times. The V and J genes are TRBV3-1 and TRBJ2-2, with D perhaps matching TRBD1 or TRBD2 (6 bases each). Trimming cost V 1 base and J 6 bases, with 12 bases left between them. Germline CDR1 is LGHDT and CDR2 is YNNKEL (reference sequence). The CDR3 has 15 residues. In DNA form, the CDR3 reads TGTGCCAGCAGCCAAGGGTACGGGGGCGCCGGGGAGCTGTTTTTT. Residues: CASSQGYGGAGELFF.

V usage is TRBV20-1 and J usage is TRBJ2-1, with 7 bases fitting TRBD2. Trimming cost V 2 bases and J 8 bases; bases outside gene matches: 27. CDR1 and CDR2 from the germline V gene are DFQATT and SNEGSKA (reference sequence). The CDR3 has 20 amino acids. CDR3 loop: CSARSSQGGYVGGSSDEQFF. CDR3 DNA sequence: TGCAGTGCTAGATCCTCGCAGGGAGGTTATGTGGGAGGGTCATCGGATGAGCAGTTCTTC.

This clonotype occurred many times. The chain recombines TRBV20-1 with TRBJ1-1, with D hard to call. The CDR3 totals 13 residues. The germline gives CDR1 DFQATT, CDR2 SNEGSKA (reference sequence). The V gene lost 0 bases and the J gene lost 3 bases, with 8 bases spanning the gap. CDR3 nucleotide sequence: TGCAGTGCTAGAGAAGGCAGTGACACTGAAGCTTTCTTT. Residues: CSAREGSDTEAFF.

This clonotype was observed many times. CDR3 loop: CSVKGQGEAFF. CDR3 DNA sequence: TGCAGCGTTAAAGGACAGGGTGAAGCTTTCTTT. V and J are TRBV29-1 and TRBJ1-1; 8 bases fit TRBD1. V lost 5 bases and J lost 7; bases outside the gene matches: 3. This CDR3 has 11 amino acids. Per germline, CDR1 SQVTM and CDR2 ANQGSEA. Using reference TRBV29-1 and TRBJ1-1 for the parts outside the CDR3, the full variable domain is SAVISQKPSRDICQRGTSLTIQCQVDSQVTMMFWYRQQPGQSLTLIATANQGSEATYESGFVIDKFPISRPNLTFSTLTVSNMSPEDSSIYLCSVKGQGEAFFGQGTRLTVV.

In this sample, this clonotype turned up many times. The junction departs from germline at one end; a sequencing error may be responsible. CDR3 in amino acids: CSATPDRKGQPQNF. CDR3 DNA sequence: TGCAGTGCTACCCCGGACCGGAAGGGTCAGCCCCAGAATTTT. This chain connects TRBV20-1 to TRBJ1-5, with D unclear. The CDR3 totals 14 residues. Germline CDR1 and CDR2: DFQATT and SNEGSKA (reference sequence).

This clonotype was seen many times. In nucleotides, the CDR3 is TGTGCCAGCAGGGGGGATGAGCAGTTCTTC. Translation: CASRGDEQFF. The rearrangement uses TRBV7-9 and TRBJ2-1, with D perhaps being TRBD1 or TRBD2 (5 bases each). Germline CDR1 is SEHNR and CDR2 is FQNEAQ (reference sequence). Trimming took off 6 bases at V and 8 bases at J, with 5 bases between the two ends. The CDR3 is made up of 10 amino acids.

This clonotype was detected many times. V gene TRBV12-3 or TRBV12-4 combines with J gene TRBJ2-7; D unresolved. The CDR3 is made up of 15 amino acids. Trimming pared 1 base from V and 2 bases from J, leaving 12 bases between. The CDR3 region is CASSLGTLMAYEQYF. The CDR3 DNA is TGTGCCAGCAGTTTAGGCACCTTAATGGCCTACGAGCAGTACTTC.

This clonotype was observed many times. The chain links TRBV20-1 to TRBJ2-5; TRBD1 matches 7 bases. Germline assignment: CDR1 DFQATT and CDR2 SNEGSKA (reference sequence). J gave up 4 bases and V 3 bases, and 5 bases lay outside the gene matches. The CDR3 runs to 13 residues. CDR3 residues: CSARVGTAETQYF. The CDR3 DNA is TGCAGTGCTAGGGTTGGGACAGCAGAGACCCAGTACTTC.

This clonotype came up many times. V usage is TRBV7-9 and J usage is TRBJ2-5, with 7 bases lining up with TRBD1. The germline V gene has CDR1 SEHNR and CDR2 FQNEAQ (reference sequence). The CDR3 spans 14 residues. The trim removed 3 bases at V and 6 bases at J, leaving 7 bases unmatched. The CDR3 here is CASSLTGFQKTQYF. CDR3 DNA sequence: TGTGCCAGCAGCTTGACAGGGTTTCAAAAGACCCAGTACTTC.

This clonotype was counted ten times or more. The chain uses TRBV7-9 and TRBJ2-7, with TRBD2 matching over 8 bases. J lost 2 bases, V lost 7 bases, and 10 bases had no gene match. Germline V CDR1 and CDR2: SEHNR, FQNEAQ (reference sequence). This CDR3 spans 15 amino acids. CDR3 sequence reads: CASIQWAGGAYEQYF. CDR3 coding DNA: TGTGCCAGCATCCAGTGGGCGGGAGGAGCCTACGAGCAGTACTTC.

This clonotype was counted once. This may arise from a read error, as a much more abundant clone is one base away. The chain joins TRBV4-3 to TRBJ1-2, with D hard to call. The germline V gene has CDR1 LGHNA and CDR2 YSLEER. V lost 4 bases to trimming and J lost 5 bases, with 17 bases between them. The CDR3 sequence is 15 residues long. CDR3 DNA sequence: TGCGCCAGCAGCCTCTCCACGAGGGCGGGGTATGGCTACACCTTC. Protein: CASSLSTRAGYGYTF.

This clonotype appeared many times. J is TRBJ2-1 and V is TRBV29-1, with 9 bases matching TRBD1. The J segment lost 4 bases and the V segment lost 7 bases, leaving 8 bases of the junction unmatched. The length of the CDR3 is 14 residues. Looked up from germline, CDR1 is SQVTM and CDR2 is ANQGSEA. This CDR3 reads CSAEDRGYYNEQFF. The CDR3 coding sequence is TGCAGCGCCGAGGACAGGGGCTATTACAATGAGCAGTTCTTC.